Here is one T cell receptor beta chain with its context. The record originates from a study of cytomegalovirus exposure and HLA in healthy donors. The PCR ran on 60 Vbeta and 13 Jbeta primers. This table comes from immunoSEQ multiplex PCR, and its TCRdb copy is limited to in-frame clones, with some not included. The sample gives 150,000 to 200,000 clones, approximately 11% of which show up once; more than 7% is in the top ten. CDR3 length equals 15 residues. Germline V gives CDR1 SGHNT, CDR2 YYREEE (reference sequence). V shed 5 bases and J 4 bases; nucleotides not matched to a gene: 6. Specimen: PBMCs. This chain uses TRBV5-4 with TRBJ2-3, with 11 bases fitting TRBD2. The receptor comes from a man in his fifties in good health and CMV-seropositive. As DNA, the CDR3 is TGTGCCAGCAGTTATAGCGGGGGGGCTTCAGATACGCAGTATTTT. Amino acid sequence: CASSYSGGASDTQYF.